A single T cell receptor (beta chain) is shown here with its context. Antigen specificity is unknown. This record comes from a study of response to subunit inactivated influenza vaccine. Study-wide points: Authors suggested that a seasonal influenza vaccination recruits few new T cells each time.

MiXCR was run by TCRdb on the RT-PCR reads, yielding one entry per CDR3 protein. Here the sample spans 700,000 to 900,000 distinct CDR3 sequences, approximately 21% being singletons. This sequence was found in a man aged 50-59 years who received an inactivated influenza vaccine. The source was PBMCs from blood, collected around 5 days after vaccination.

The CDR3 DNA sequence: TGCGCCAGCAGCCAAGAGACTTCACCCCTCCACTTT. Residues: CASSQETSPLHF. The chain couples TRBV4-1 to TRBJ1-6; D is ambiguous. V was clipped by 0 bases and J by 9 bases, with 3 bases between them. The CDR3 runs to 12 residues. From germline, CDR1 is MGHRA and CDR2 YSYEKL.